This T cell receptor (beta chain) was identified during a study of T cells after yellow fever vaccination. Notes on the study in general: From the bulk population, abundant clonotypes could contaminate and appear within FACS-sorted repertoires.

With 3 bases clipped from V and 5 bases from J, the junction kept 9 bases outside the gene matches. Germline V gene sequence: CDR1 LGHNA, CDR2 YSLEER. The CDR3 loop spans 15 amino acids. Conversion of TCR transcripts into cDNA relied on 5'RACE template switching, which added a universal primer site and UMIs. TCRdb reprocessed the 5' RACE reads via MiXCR and lists one record per CDR3 protein. The sample lists 450,000 to 550,000 distinct CDR3 sequences; roughly a fifth were seen once. With regard to this clonotype: Its antigen is not known.

J is TRBJ2-5 and V is TRBV4-3; 7 nucleotides align to TRBD1. This specimen consisted of PBMCs, obtained 21 days after the first yellow fever vaccination. This clonotype was obtained from a man between 18 and 35 years old who received the YFV17D yellow fever vaccine. The CDR3 DNA follows: TGCGCCAGCAGCCAGACTACAGGGGTGGGGGAGACCCAGTACTTC. Translation gives CASSQTTGVGETQYF.